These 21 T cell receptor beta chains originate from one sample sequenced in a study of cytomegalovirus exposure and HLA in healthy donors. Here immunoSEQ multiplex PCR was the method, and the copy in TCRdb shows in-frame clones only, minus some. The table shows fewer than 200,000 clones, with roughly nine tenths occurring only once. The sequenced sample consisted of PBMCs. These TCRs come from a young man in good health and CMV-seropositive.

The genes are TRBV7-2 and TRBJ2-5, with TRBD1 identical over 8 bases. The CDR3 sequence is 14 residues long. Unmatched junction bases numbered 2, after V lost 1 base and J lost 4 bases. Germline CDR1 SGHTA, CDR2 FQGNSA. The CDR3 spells CASSLDRGAETQYF. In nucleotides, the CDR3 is TGTGCCAGCAGCTTAGACAGGGGGGCAGAGACCCAGTACTTC.

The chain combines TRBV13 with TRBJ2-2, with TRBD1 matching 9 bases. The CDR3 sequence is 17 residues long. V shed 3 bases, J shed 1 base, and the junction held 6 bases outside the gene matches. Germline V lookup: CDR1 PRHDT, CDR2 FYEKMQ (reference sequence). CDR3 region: CASSFRDRVRNTGELFF. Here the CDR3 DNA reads TGTGCCAGCAGCTTCCGGGACAGGGTGCGGAACACCGGGGAGCTGTTTTTT.

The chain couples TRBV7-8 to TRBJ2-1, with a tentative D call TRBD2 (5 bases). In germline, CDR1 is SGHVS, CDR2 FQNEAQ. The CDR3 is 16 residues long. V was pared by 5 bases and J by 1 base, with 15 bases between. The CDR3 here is CASSTIGGVSYNEQFF. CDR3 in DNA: TGTGCCAGCAGCACAATTGGAGGAGTTTCCTACAATGAGCAGTTCTTC.

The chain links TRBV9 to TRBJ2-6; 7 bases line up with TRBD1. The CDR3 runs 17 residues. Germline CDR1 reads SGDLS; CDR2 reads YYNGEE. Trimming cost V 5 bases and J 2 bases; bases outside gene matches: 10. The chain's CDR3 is CASSPLGQITGANVLTF. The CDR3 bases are TGTGCCAGCAGTCCCCTGGGACAGATCACTGGGGCCAACGTCCTGACTTTC.

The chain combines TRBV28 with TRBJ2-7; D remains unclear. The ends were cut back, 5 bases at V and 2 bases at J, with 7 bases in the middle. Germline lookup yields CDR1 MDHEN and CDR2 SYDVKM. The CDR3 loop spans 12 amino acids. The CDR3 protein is CASSRAAYEQYF. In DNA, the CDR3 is TGTGCCAGCAGTCGAGCTGCCTACGAGCAGTACTTC.

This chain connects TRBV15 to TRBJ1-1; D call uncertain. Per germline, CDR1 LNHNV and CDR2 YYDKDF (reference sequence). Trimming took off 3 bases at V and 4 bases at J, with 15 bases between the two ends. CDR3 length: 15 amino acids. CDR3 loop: CATSREAGDGTEAFF. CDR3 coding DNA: TGTGCCACCAGCAGGGAAGCCGGGGATGGCACTGAAGCTTTCTTT.

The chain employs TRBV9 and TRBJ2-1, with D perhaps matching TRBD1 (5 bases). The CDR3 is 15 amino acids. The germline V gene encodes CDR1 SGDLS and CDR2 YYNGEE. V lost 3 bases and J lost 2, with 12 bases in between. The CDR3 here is CASSASGLPYNEQFF. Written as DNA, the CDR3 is TGTGCCAGCAGCGCTTCAGGGTTACCCTACAATGAGCAGTTCTTC.

For the CDR3, the DNA is TGTGCCAGCAGCTTAACCCCCGTCGAAGCCACTGAAGCTTTCTTT. This encodes CASSLTPVEATEAFF. This chain joins TRBV7-9 and TRBJ1-1; D is uncertain. The CDR3 spans 15 residues. Trimming left V 2 bases short and J 4 bases short, with 14 bases between. CDR1 is SEHNR and CDR2 is FQNEAQ in the germline V gene (reference sequence).

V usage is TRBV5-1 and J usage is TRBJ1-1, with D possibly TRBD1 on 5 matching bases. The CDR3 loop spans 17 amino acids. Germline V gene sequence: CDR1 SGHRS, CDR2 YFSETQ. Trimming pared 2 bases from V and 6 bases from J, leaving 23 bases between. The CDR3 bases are TGCGCCAGCAGCTTACGGCAGGGAGGGAGCCTCGCCCCTGAAGCTTTCTTT. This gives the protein CASSLRQGGSLAPEAFF.

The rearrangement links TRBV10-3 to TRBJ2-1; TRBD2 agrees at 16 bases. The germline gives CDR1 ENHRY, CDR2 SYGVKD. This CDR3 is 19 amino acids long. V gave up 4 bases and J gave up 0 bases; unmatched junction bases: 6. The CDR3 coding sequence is TGTGCCATCAGTGGTGTGGGACTAGCGGGAGGGAGCTCCTACAATGAGCAGTTCTTC. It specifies CAISGVGLAGGSSYNEQFF.

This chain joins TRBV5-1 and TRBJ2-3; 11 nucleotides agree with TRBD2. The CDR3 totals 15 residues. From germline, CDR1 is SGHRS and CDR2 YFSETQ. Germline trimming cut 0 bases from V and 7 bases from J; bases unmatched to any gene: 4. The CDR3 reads CASSLELAGANTQYF. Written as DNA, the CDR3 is TGCGCCAGCAGCTTGGAACTAGCGGGGGCCAATACGCAGTATTTT.

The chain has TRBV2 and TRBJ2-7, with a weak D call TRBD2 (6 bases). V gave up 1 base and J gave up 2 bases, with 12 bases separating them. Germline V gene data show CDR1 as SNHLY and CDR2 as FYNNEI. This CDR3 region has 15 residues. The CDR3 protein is CASSEGGGGAYEQYF. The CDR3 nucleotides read TGTGCCAGCAGTGAAGGAGGCGGAGGGGCCTACGAGCAGTACTTC.

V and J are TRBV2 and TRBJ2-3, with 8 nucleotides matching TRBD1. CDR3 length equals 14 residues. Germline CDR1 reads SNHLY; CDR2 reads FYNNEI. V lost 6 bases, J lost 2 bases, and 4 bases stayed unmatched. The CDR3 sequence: CASRGQVHTDTQYF. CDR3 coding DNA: TGTGCCAGCAGGGGACAGGTCCACACAGATACGCAGTATTTT.

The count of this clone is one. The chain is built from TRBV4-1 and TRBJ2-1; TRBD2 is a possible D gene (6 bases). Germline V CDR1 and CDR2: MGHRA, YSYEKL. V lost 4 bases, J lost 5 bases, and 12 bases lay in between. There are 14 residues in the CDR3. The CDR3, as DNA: TGCGCCAGCAGCCTCCCGCGGAGGGACAATGAGCAGTTCTTC. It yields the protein CASSLPRRDNEQFF.

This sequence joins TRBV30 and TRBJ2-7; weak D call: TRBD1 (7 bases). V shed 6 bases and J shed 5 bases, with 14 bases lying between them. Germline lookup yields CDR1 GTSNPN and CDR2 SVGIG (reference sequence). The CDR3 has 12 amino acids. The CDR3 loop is CACQEGADEQYF. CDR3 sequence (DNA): TGTGCCTGTCAGGAGGGGGCGGACGAGCAGTACTTC.

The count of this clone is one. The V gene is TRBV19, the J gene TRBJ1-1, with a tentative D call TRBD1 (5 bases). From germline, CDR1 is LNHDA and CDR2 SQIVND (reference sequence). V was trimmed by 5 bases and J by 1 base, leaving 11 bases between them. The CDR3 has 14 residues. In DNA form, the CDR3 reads TGTGCCAGTAGTGCGGGACCGACGAACACTGAAGCTTTCTTT. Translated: CASSAGPTNTEAFF.

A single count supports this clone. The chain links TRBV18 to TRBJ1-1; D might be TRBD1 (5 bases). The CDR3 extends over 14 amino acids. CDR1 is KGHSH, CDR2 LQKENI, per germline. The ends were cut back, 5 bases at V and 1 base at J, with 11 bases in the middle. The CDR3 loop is CASSGAAQNTEAFF. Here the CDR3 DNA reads TGTGCCAGCTCAGGGGCGGCGCAGAACACTGAAGCTTTCTTT.

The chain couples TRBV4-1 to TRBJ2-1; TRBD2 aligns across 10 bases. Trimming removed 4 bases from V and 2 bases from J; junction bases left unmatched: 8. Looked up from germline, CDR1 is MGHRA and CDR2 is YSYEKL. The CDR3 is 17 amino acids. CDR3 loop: CASSLKTGTSAYNEQFF. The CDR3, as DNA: TGCGCCAGCAGCCTTAAAACCGGGACTAGCGCCTACAATGAGCAGTTCTTC.

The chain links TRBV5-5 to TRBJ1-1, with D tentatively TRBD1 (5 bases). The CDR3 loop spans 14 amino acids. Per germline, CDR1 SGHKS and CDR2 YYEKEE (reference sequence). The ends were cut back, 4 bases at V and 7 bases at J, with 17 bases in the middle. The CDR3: CASSRQSASFEAFF. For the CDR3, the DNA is TGTGCCAGCAGCCGACAGAGCGCTTCATTTGAAGCTTTCTTT.

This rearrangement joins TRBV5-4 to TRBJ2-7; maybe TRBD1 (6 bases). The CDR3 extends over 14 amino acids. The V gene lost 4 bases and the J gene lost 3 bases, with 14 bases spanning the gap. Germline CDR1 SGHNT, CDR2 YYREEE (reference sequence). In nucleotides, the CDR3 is TGTGCCAGCAGCACCTTTTACAGGGACTACGAGCAGTACTTC. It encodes CASSTFYRDYEQYF.

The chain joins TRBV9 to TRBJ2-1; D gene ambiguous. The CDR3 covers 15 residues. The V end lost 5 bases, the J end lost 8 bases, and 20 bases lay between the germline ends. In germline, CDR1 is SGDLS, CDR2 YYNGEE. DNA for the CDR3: TGTGCCAGCAGGCGCTCAGGCGCAAGCTGGGATGAGCAGTTCTTC. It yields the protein CASRRSGASWDEQFF.